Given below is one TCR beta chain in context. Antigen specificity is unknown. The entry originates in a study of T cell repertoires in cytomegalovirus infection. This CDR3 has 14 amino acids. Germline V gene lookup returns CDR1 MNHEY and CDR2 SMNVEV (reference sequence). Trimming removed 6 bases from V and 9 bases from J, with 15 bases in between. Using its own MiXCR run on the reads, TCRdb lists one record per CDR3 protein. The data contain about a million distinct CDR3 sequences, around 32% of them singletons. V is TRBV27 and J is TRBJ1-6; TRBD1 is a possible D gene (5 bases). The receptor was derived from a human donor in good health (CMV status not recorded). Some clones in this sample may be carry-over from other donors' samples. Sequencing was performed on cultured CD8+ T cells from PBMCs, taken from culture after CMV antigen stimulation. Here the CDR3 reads CASRDIWQVSPLHF. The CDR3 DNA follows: TGTGCCAGCAGGGACATTTGGCAAGTTTCACCCCTCCACTTT.